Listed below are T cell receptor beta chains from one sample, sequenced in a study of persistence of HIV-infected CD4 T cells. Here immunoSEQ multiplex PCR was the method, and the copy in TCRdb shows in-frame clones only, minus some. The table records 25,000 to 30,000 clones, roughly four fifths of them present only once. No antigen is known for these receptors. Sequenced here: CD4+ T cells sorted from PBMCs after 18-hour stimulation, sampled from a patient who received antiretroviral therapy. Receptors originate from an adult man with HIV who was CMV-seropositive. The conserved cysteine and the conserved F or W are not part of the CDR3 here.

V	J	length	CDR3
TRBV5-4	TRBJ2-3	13	ASSFDPRGGDTQY
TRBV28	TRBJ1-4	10	ASSSPDEKLF
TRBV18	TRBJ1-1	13	ASSPEGASRTEAF
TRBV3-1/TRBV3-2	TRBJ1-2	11	ASSRKGGTGYT
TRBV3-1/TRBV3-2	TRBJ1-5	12	ASSQGIDNQPQH
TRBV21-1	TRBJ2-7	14	ASSLGNPGLAYEQY
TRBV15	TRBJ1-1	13	ATSRDRAGATEAF
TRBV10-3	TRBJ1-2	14	AISTPGTLKDYGYT
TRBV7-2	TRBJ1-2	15	ASTLASGTNHNYGYT
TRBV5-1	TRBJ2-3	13	ASSFTAGGPHTQY
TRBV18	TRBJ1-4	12	ASSPGSPSEKLF
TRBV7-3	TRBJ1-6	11	ASSSGRNSPLH
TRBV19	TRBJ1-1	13	ASSPIDRDDTEAF
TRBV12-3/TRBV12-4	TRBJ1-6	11	ASSQPGNSPLH
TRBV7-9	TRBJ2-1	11	ASSLVVGEEQF
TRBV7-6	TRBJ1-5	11	ASSLGFNQPQH
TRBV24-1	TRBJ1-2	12	ATSDPPNNYGYT
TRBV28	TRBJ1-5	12	ASSPTVYGQPQH
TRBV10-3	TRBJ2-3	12	AISGGGTTDTQY
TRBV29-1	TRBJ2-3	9	SVGDTDTQY
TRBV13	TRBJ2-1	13	ASSFGLRGRNEQF
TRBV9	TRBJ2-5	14	ASSVEAPTGGETQY
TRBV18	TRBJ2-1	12	ASSPIPSNNEQF
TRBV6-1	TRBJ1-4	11	ASSDWLNEKLF
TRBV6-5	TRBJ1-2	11	ASKGVRGQGYT
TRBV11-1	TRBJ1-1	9	ASSQGISAF
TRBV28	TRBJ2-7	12	ASSFLGGLYEQY